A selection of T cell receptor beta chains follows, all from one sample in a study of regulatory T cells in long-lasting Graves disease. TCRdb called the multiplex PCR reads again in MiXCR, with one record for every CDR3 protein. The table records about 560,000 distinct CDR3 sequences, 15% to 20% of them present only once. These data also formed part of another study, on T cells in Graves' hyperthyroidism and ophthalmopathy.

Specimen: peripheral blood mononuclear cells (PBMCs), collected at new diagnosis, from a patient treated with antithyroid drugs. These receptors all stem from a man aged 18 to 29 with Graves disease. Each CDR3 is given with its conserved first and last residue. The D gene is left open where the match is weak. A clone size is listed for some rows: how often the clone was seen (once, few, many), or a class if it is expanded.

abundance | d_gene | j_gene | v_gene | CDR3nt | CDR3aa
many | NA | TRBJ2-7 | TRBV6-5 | TGTGCCAGCAGTTACTCCCCCCACTCCTACGAGCAGTACTTC | CASSYSPHSYEQYF
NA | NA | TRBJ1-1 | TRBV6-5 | TGTGCCAGCAGTTACTCAAATGAAGCTTTCTTT | CASSYSNEAFF
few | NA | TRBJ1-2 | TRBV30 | TGTGCCTGGAGCGGGGGTGTTGGCTACACCTTC | CAWSGGVGYTF
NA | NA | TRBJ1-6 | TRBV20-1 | TGCAGTGCTAGAGAGTATAATTCACCCCTCCACTTT | CSAREYNSPLHF
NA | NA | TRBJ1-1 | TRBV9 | TGTGCCAGCAGCGTAGCCGGGCAGCTGATGAACACTGAAGCTTTCTTT | CASSVAGQLMNTEAFF
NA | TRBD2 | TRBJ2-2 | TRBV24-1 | TGTGCCACCAGTGATGGGACTAGCGGGAGGTCGGGGGAGCTGTTTTTT | CATSDGTSGRSGELFF
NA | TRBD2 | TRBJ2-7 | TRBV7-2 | TGTGCCAGCAGCTTAAGCCTAGCGGGAGGAAACGAGCAGTACTTC | CASSLSLAGGNEQYF
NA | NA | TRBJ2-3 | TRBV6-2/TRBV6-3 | TGCGCCAGCAGCTTGGATTCCACTAGCACAGATACGCAGTATTTT | CASSLDSTSTDTQYF
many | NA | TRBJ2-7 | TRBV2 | TGTGCCAGCAGGGACAGTGGCCCCGAGCAGTACTTC | CASRDSGPEQYF
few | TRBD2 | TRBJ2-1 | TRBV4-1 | TGCGCCAGCAGCCAAACTAGCGGGAGTAGCGAGCAGTTCTTC | CASSQTSGSSEQFF
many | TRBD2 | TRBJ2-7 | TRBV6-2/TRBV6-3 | TGTGCCAGCAGTGCTCCGGGACTAGCTTCCTACGAGCAGTACTTC | CASSAPGLASYEQYF
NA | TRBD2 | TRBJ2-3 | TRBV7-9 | TGTGCCAGCAGCTTAGGAACTAGCGGGACCCTGAGCACAGATACGCAGTATTTT | CASSLGTSGTLSTDTQYF
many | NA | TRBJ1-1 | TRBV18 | TGTGCCAGCTCAGTTAGACAGGAGGAGAGCGGCACTGAAGCTTTCTTT | CASSVRQEESGTEAFF
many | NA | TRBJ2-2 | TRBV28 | TGTGCCAGCAGTTCCCGGGTGGCCGGGGAGCTGTTTTTT | CASSSRVAGELFF
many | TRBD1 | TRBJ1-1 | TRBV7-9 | TGTGCCAGCAGCTTAGCTACAGGGGACCCTGAAGCTTTCTTT | CASSLATGDPEAFF
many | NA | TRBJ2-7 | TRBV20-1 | TGCAGTGCTCTTAGCGACTCCTACGAGCAGTACTTC | CSALSDSYEQYF
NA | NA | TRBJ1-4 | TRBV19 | TGTGCGGCCCAGCGAGCTACTAATGAAAAACTGTTTTTT | CAAQRATNEKLFF
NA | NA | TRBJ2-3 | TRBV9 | TGTGCCAGCAGCGTCTCAGGGGGGTTGACAGATACGCAGTATTTT | CASSVSGGLTDTQYF
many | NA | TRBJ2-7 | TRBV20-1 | TGCAGTGCTAGTGGCGGCGGGCCATACGAGCAGTACTTC | CSASGGGPYEQYF
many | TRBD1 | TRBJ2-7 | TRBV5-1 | TGCGCCAGCAGCCCACAGGGGGAGGCTAGCGAGCAGTACTTC | CASSPQGEASEQYF
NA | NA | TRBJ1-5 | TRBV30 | TGTGCCTGGAGTGTAGGGACCCCCGGTGATCAGCCCCAGCATTTT | CAWSVGTPGDQPQHF
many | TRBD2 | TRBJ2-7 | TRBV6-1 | TGTGCCAGCAAAGTAGCGGGACCCTCCGAGCAGTACTTC | CASKVAGPSEQYF
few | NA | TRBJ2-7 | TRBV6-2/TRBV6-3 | TGTGCCAGCAGTGTGGGACCTCTTACCGACGAGCAGTACTTC | CASSVGPLTDEQYF
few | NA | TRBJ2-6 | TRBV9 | TGTGCCAGCAGCCCCGCAAAGGGGAGCGGGGCCAACGTCCTGACTTTC | CASSPAKGSGANVLTF
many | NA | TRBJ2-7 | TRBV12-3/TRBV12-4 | TGTGCCAGCAGCTTGACCTCCGGGACCAACGAGCAGTACTTC | CASSLTSGTNEQYF
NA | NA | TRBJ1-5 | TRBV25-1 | TGTGCCAGCAGTGAATCTTCGGGGGCCCAGCCCCAGCATTTT | CASSESSGAQPQHF
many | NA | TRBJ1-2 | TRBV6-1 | TGTGCCAGCAGGATGACGGGGAACTATGGCTACACCTTC | CASRMTGNYGYTF
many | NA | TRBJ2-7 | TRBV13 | TGTGCCAGCAGCACCTCCTACTCCTACGAGCAGTACTTC | CASSTSYSYEQYF
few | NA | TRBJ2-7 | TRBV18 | TGTGCCAGCTCACCGGGGGCAGACCGCGAGCAGTACTTC | CASSPGADREQYF
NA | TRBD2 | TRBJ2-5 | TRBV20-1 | TGCAGTGCTAGAGCGGGACTAGCGGGAGTCTGGCAAGAGACCCAGTACTTC | CSARAGLAGVWQETQYF
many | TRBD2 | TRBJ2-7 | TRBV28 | TGTGCCACCAGCTCTACCGGGACTAGCGGGAGTCCCTACGAGCAGTACTTC | CATSSTGTSGSPYEQYF